This T cell receptor beta chain was profiled in a study of control samples from healthy donors and cancer patients. Method: immunoSEQ multiplex PCR; TCRdb's copy keeps in-frame clones and lacks some. The table includes under 75,000 clones, 65% to 90% detected once. Per germline, CDR1 SQVTM and CDR2 ANQGSEA. V was pared by 6 bases and J by 0 bases, with 12 bases between. This CDR3 is built from 14 residues. This TCR was sampled from a man aged 35 to 55 in good health. Source material: blood. The J gene is TRBJ1-5, the V gene TRBV29-1; D perhaps matches TRBD1 (5 bases). The CDR3 sequence: CSVADSYSNQPQHF. In nucleotides, the CDR3 is TGCAGCGTGGCCGACAGTTATAGCAATCAGCCCCAGCATTTT. Filled out from reference TRBV29-1 and TRBJ1-5, the complete variable domain reads SAVISQKPSRDICQRGTSLTIQCQVDSQVTMMFWYRQQPGQSLTLIATANQGSEATYESGFVIDKFPISRPNLTFSTLTVSNMSPEDSSIYLCSVADSYSNQPQHFGDGTRLSIL.